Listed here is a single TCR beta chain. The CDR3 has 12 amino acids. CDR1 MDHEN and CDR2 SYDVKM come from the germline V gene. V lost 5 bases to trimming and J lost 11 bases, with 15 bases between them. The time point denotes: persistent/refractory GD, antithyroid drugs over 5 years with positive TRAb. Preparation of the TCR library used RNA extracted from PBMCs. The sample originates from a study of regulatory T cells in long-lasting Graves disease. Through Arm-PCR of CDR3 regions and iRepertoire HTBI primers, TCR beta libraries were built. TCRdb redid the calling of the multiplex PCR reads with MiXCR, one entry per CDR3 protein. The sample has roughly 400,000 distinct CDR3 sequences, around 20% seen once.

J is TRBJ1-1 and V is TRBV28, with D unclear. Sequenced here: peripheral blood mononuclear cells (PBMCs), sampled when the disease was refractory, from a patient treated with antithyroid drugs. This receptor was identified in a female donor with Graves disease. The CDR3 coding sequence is TGTGCCAGCAGTCAAACGTCCGCTGGGGCTTTCTTT. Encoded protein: CASSQTSAGAFF.